These T cell receptor beta chains were read from a single sample in a study of CD8 T cells in ankylosing spondylitis. One entry per CDR3 protein results from TCRdb running MiXCR on the 5' RACE reads. The data contain fewer than 50,000 distinct CDR3 sequences, more than 9.5% of them singletons. Sequenced input: blood, either unsorted or a sorted T cell fraction (not recorded which). All receptors come from a male donor with ankylosing spondylitis or in good health (not recorded which). Each CDR3 is given without its conserved first and last residue. Each record gives: V gene, J gene, CDR3 protein.

v_call: TRBV12-3/TRBV12-4; j_call: TRBJ2-2; cdr3_aa: ASSLLILVAGELF
v_call: TRBV5-1; j_call: TRBJ1-5; cdr3_aa: ASSLDGSHIQPQH
v_call: TRBV19; j_call: TRBJ2-7; cdr3_aa: ASRMTSVSYEQY
v_call: TRBV20-1; j_call: TRBJ2-3; cdr3_aa: SSRGGGDTQY
v_call: TRBV3-1; j_call: TRBJ2-7; cdr3_aa: ASSYYGQGFSYEQY
v_call: TRBV19; j_call: TRBJ2-7; cdr3_aa: ASSIADGRFSYEQY
v_call: TRBV15; j_call: TRBJ2-7; cdr3_aa: ATSRDRSYEQY
v_call: TRBV4-2; j_call: TRBJ1-1; cdr3_aa: ASSQAGHRAF
v_call: TRBV6-2/TRBV6-3; j_call: TRBJ1-5; cdr3_aa: ASKGSGSNQPQH
v_call: TRBV12-3/TRBV12-4; j_call: TRBJ1-1; cdr3_aa: AISLLSPGGEVSTEAF
v_call: TRBV14; j_call: TRBJ1-2; cdr3_aa: ASSPTGGYGYT
v_call: TRBV5-1; j_call: TRBJ2-2; cdr3_aa: ASSIFGTPRGTGELF
v_call: TRBV4-1; j_call: TRBJ2-1; cdr3_aa: ASSPTGGGEQF
v_call: TRBV29-1; j_call: TRBJ2-7; cdr3_aa: SVVPTGGYPYEQY
v_call: TRBV12-3/TRBV12-4; j_call: TRBJ2-3; cdr3_aa: ASSVQLGAMSTDTQY
v_call: TRBV7-9; j_call: TRBJ2-3; cdr3_aa: ASSPSGLAGYADTQY
v_call: TRBV9; j_call: TRBJ1-1; cdr3_aa: ASSLTTRGNTEAF
v_call: TRBV15; j_call: TRBJ2-2; cdr3_aa: ATSSRDSLNTGELF
v_call: TRBV5-1; j_call: TRBJ2-3; cdr3_aa: ASSFQGDTQY
v_call: TRBV5-6; j_call: TRBJ2-2; cdr3_aa: ASSLLSQNTGELF
v_call: TRBV12-3/TRBV12-4; j_call: TRBJ2-6; cdr3_aa: ASSFRSGGTGANVLT
v_call: TRBV6-1; j_call: TRBJ1-2; cdr3_aa: ASSRVGGGYT
v_call: TRBV10-3; j_call: TRBJ2-7; cdr3_aa: AIRRGTSGDYEQY
v_call: TRBV5-1; j_call: TRBJ1-2; cdr3_aa: ASSLVPNGIYGYT
v_call: TRBV30; j_call: TRBJ1-5; cdr3_aa: AWSAGLDQPQH
v_call: TRBV20-1; j_call: TRBJ2-2; cdr3_aa: SAYREHANTGELF
v_call: TRBV18; j_call: TRBJ1-1; cdr3_aa: ASSPPGRLNTEAF
v_call: TRBV3-1; j_call: TRBJ2-7; cdr3_aa: ASSQEGSRGEQY
v_call: TRBV5-1; j_call: TRBJ2-3; cdr3_aa: ASSLASGELGTDTQY
v_call: TRBV6-2/TRBV6-3; j_call: TRBJ2-2; cdr3_aa: ASSYLGSNTGELF
v_call: TRBV5-1; j_call: TRBJ2-7; cdr3_aa: ASSYPGQLYEQY
v_call: TRBV25-1; j_call: TRBJ1-5; cdr3_aa: ASSGRGGPFNQPQH
v_call: TRBV7-8; j_call: TRBJ1-3; cdr3_aa: ASFPNSGNTIY
v_call: TRBV20-1; j_call: TRBJ2-5; cdr3_aa: SARDLGHMGETQY
v_call: TRBV6-1; j_call: TRBJ2-5; cdr3_aa: ASSEERQGVLETQY
v_call: TRBV5-6; j_call: TRBJ1-2; cdr3_aa: ASSLPGGLREYGYT
v_call: TRBV5-1; j_call: TRBJ2-7; cdr3_aa: ASSLVRHGGYEQY
v_call: TRBV7-9; j_call: TRBJ2-7; cdr3_aa: ASSFDTGGYEQY
v_call: TRBV29-1; j_call: TRBJ1-1; cdr3_aa: SANGVPAEAF
v_call: TRBV7-8; j_call: TRBJ1-1; cdr3_aa: ASSGQGNTEAF
v_call: TRBV2; j_call: TRBJ2-2; cdr3_aa: ASSEDGSNTGELF
v_call: TRBV6-1; j_call: TRBJ2-3; cdr3_aa: ASAQLSSTDTQY
v_call: TRBV5-6; j_call: TRBJ2-7; cdr3_aa: ASSPSSGGYEQY
v_call: TRBV6-1; j_call: TRBJ2-2; cdr3_aa: ASSELGFPGELF
v_call: TRBV7-7; j_call: TRBJ2-5; cdr3_aa: ASSLGPGSETQY
v_call: TRBV5-1; j_call: TRBJ2-2; cdr3_aa: ASSVGQTNTGELF
v_call: TRBV7-8; j_call: TRBJ1-2; cdr3_aa: ASSLEGGTGYT
v_call: TRBV5-1; j_call: TRBJ1-2; cdr3_aa: ASSSSITTNYGYT
v_call: TRBV5-1; j_call: TRBJ1-1; cdr3_aa: ASSLGQTNTEAF
v_call: TRBV5-4; j_call: TRBJ1-1; cdr3_aa: ASSSGTANTEAF
v_call: TRBV15; j_call: TRBJ1-4; cdr3_aa: ATSREAPGEKLF
v_call: TRBV5-5; j_call: TRBJ2-1; cdr3_aa: ASSPTGTNEQF
v_call: TRBV14; j_call: TRBJ2-3; cdr3_aa: ASSQAFFTDTQY
v_call: TRBV10-3; j_call: TRBJ2-5; cdr3_aa: AISEGLAGVETQY
v_call: TRBV20-1; j_call: TRBJ2-3; cdr3_aa: SASASGGLTDTQY
v_call: TRBV9; j_call: TRBJ1-1; cdr3_aa: ASSVAGGYTEAF
v_call: TRBV7-2; j_call: TRBJ1-5; cdr3_aa: ATKEGQGSNQPQH
v_call: TRBV7-2; j_call: TRBJ1-2; cdr3_aa: ASSLYRDYGYT